This TCR beta chain is from a study of blood T cell repertoires in COVID-19. Sequencing used immunoSEQ multiplex PCR; TCRdb keeps in-frame clones, though not all of them. There are around 100,000 clones in the sample; less than 90% occur only once, and roughly 6.2% lies in the top ten. The junction had 2 bases not matched to a gene; V was cut back by 3 bases and J by 4 bases. Germline V CDR1 and CDR2: ENHRY, SYGVKD. The length of the CDR3 is 13 residues. The receptor comes from a human donor in a cohort sampled during active COVID-19. J is TRBJ2-7 and V is TRBV10-3; the match to TRBD2 covers 8 bases. The sequencing sample was made of peripheral blood. DNA for the CDR3: TGTGCCATCAGTGAAAGCGGGAGTTACGAGCAGTACTTC. The encoded protein is CAISESGSYEQYF.